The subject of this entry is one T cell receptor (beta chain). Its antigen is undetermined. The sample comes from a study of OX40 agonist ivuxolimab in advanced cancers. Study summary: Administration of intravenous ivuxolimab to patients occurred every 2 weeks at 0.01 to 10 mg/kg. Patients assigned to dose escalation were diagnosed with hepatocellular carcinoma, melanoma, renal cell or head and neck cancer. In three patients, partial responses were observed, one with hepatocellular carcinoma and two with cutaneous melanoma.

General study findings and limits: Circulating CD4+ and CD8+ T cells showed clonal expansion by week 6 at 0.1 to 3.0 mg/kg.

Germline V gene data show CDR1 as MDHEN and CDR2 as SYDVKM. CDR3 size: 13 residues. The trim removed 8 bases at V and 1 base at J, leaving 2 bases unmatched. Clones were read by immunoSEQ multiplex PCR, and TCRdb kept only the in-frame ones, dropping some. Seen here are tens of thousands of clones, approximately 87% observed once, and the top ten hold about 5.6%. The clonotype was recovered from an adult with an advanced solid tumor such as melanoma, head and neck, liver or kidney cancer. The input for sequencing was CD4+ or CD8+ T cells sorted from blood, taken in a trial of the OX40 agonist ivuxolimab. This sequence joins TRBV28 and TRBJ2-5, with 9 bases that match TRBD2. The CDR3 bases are TGTGCCAGCGCGCGGGAGGGCCAAGAGACCCAGTACTTC. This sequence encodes CASAREGQETQYF. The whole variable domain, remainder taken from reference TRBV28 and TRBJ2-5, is DVKVTQSSRYLVKRTGEKVFLECVQDMDHENMFWYRQDPGLGLRLIYFSYDVKMKEKGDIPEGYSVSREKKERFSLILESASTNQTSMYLCASAREGQETQYFGPGTRLLVL.